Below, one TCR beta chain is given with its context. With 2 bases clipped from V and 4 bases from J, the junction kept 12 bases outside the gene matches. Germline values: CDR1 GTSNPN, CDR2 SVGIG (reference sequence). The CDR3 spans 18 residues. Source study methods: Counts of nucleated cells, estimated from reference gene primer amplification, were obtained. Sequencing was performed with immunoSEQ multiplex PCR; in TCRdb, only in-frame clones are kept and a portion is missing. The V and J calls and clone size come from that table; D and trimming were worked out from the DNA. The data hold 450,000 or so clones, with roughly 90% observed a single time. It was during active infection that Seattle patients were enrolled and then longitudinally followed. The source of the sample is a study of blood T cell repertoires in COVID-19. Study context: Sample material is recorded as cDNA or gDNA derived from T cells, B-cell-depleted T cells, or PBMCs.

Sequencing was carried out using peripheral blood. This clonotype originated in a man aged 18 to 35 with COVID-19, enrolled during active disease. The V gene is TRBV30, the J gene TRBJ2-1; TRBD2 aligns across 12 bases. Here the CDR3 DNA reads TGTGCCTGGAGTTCGCTAGCGGGGGGGACGTTCAGGTACAATGAGCAGTTCTTC. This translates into CAWSSLAGGTFRYNEQFF.